This passage covers 5 T cell receptor beta chains from one sample sequenced in a study of cytomegalovirus exposure and HLA in healthy donors. PCR involved 60 Vbeta and 13 Jbeta primers. Profiling relied on immunoSEQ multiplex PCR, and the TCRdb table lists in-frame clones only, not all of them. Altogether approximately 130,000 clones are present, roughly 85% being singletons, with the ten largest covering approximately 1.1%. Sample: PBMCs. Every receptor here comes from a boy aged 5-17 years in good health and CMV-seronegative.

In this sample, this clone turned up once. The chain couples TRBV29-1 to TRBJ1-4; perhaps TRBD1 as D (5 bases). The germline V and J ends were trimmed by 0 bases and 10 bases, with 15 bases remaining between them. Per the germline V gene, CDR1 is SQVTM and CDR2 is ANQGSEA. CDR3 length equals 14 residues. CDR3 loop: CSVEDMGGWGKLFF. The CDR3 nucleotides read TGCAGCGTTGAAGATATGGGGGGGTGGGGAAAACTGTTTTTT.

The chain uses TRBV9 and TRBJ1-1; D is ambiguous. Per germline, CDR1 SGDLS and CDR2 YYNGEE. V was shortened by 0 bases and J by 0 bases, with 6 bases between the two germline ends. The CDR3 loop spans 14 amino acids. The CDR3 bases are TGTGCCAGCAGCGTAGGACACTTGAACACTGAAGCTTTCTTT. Translated, it gives CASSVGHLNTEAFF.

The rearrangement links TRBV2 to TRBJ2-1, with 15 bases aligning to TRBD2. From germline, CDR1 is SNHLY and CDR2 FYNNEI. V was clipped by 6 bases and J by 8 bases; unmatched bases: 5. The CDR3 totals 15 residues. This chain's CDR3 is CASRAGLAGGDEQFF. CDR3 coding DNA: TGTGCCAGCAGAGCAGGACTAGCGGGAGGGGATGAGCAGTTCTTC.

The V call is TRBV5-1, the J call TRBJ2-5, with TRBD2 matching 8 bases. V shed 4 bases and J 3 bases; nucleotides not matched to a gene: 8. CDR1 is SGHRS and CDR2 is YFSETQ in the germline V gene. This CDR3 is built from 15 residues. Here the CDR3 DNA reads TGCGCCAGCAGCCCAGCCCGGGGGGGTAAAGAGACCCAGTACTTC. It yields the protein CASSPARGGKETQYF.

V and J are TRBV7-2 and TRBJ2-3; maybe TRBD2 (7 bases). Germline CDR1 and CDR2: SGHTA and FQGNSA. The CDR3 has 15 residues. V lost 5 bases and J 3 bases, leaving 15 bases between the germline ends. The CDR3 nucleotides are TGTGCCAGCAGCGACCGCAGGGGAGGGACAGATACGCAGTATTTT. Translation gives CASSDRRGGTDTQYF.